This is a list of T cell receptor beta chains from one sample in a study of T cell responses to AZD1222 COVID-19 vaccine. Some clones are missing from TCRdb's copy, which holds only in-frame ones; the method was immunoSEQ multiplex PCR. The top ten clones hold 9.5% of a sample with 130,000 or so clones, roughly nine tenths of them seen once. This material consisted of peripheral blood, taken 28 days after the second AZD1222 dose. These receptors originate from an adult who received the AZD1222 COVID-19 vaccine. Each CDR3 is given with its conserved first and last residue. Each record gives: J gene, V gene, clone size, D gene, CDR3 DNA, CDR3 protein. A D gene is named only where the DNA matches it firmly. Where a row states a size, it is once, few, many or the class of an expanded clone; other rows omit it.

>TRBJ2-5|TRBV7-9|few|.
TGTGCCAGCAGCTCCATGGCGGGTAGGAGCGGGCAACAAGAGACCCAGTACTTC
CASSSMAGRSGQQETQYF
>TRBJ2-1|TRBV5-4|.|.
TGTGCCAGCAGCTTGGAACGGGCTAATGTCGTTTTCGATGAGCAGTTCTTC
CASSLERANVVFDEQFF
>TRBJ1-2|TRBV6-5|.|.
TGTGCCAGCATAGGCGCGGACTATGGCTACACCTTC
CASIGADYGYTF
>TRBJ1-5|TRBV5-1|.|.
TGCGCCAGCAGCTTTACAGGGAAACAGCCCCAGCATTTT
CASSFTGKQPQHF
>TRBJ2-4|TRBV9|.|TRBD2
TGTGCCAGCAGCGCTAGCGGGGGGACAAACATTCAGTACTTC
CASSASGGTNIQYF
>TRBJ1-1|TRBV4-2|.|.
TGTGCCAGCAGCGAGCAGGGAAGTGAAGCTTTCTTT
CASSEQGSEAFF
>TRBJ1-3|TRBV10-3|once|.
TGTGCCATCGCCTCAGTGGGGGATGGAAACACCATATATTTT
CAIASVGDGNTIYF
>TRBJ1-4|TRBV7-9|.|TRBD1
TGTGCCAGCAGCGAGACAGGGGGGAGTGAAAAACTGTTTTTT
CASSETGGSEKLFF
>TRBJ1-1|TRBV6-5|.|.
TGTGCCAGCAGTCCTAGGATGAACACTGAAGCTTTCTTT
CASSPRMNTEAFF
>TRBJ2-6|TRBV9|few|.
TGTGCCAGCAGCCCCGTGGGGGGGGCCGGGGCCAACGTCCTGACTTTC
CASSPVGGAGANVLTF
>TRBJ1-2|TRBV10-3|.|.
TGTGCCATCAGTGTAACGGGTTATGGCTACACCTTC
CAISVTGYGYTF